This TCR beta chain was sequenced in a study of cytomegalovirus exposure and HLA in healthy donors. Study-wide results and limits: Earlier analysis found most TCR beta V segments productive about 90% or about 30% of the time. Several of the most significant clusters were apparently associated with common viral pathogens in a later analysis.

This PCR relied on a set of 60 Vbeta primers and 13 Jbeta primers. The method was immunoSEQ multiplex PCR; TCRdb's version includes in-frame clones alone and lacks a portion of them. Altogether about 120,000 clones are present, roughly 75% being singletons, with the ten largest covering more than 2.5%. A note on this clone: Its target is not known.

CDR1 and CDR2 from the germline V gene are SGHTA and FQGTGA. V gave up 0 bases and J gave up 3 bases, with 14 bases separating them. The length of the CDR3 is 17 residues. The rearrangement links TRBV7-3 to TRBJ2-2; D unresolved. This TCR was recovered from a woman aged 45-65 years in good health and CMV-seronegative. Sequencing input: PBMCs. The chain's CDR3 is CASSLTVDKVDTGELFF. As DNA, the CDR3 is TGTGCCAGCAGCTTAACTGTCGACAAGGTGGACACCGGGGAGCTGTTTTTT.